The 25 T cell receptor beta chains reported below all come from one sample, sequenced in a study of the immune and genomic landscape of osteosarcoma. Profiling relied on immunoSEQ multiplex PCR, and the TCRdb table lists in-frame clones only, not all of them. The table includes 5,500 to 7,500 clones, about 63% detected once. The post-treatment osteosarcoma tumors were primary, local recurrence or metastasis specimens from poor-prognosis patients. Sequenced input: osteosarcoma tumor tissue from the lung. Receptors were obtained from a human donor with osteosarcoma.

The chain combines TRBV5-4 with TRBJ2-6; the match to TRBD1 covers 10 bases. Germline CDR1 is SGHNT and CDR2 is YYREEE (reference sequence). The CDR3 runs 20 residues. The trim removed 2 bases at V and 1 base at J, leaving 12 bases unmatched. The CDR3 region has the DNA TGTGCCAGCAGCTTACCGGGACAGGGGACTCTCGGATCTGGGGCCAACGTCCTGACTTTC. Amino acids: CASSLPGQGTLGSGANVLTF.

A few counts support this clone. The genes are TRBV19 and TRBJ2-7, with TRBD2 as a possible D gene (5 bases). Germline V lookup: CDR1 LNHDA, CDR2 SQIVND (reference sequence). Between the trimmed V and J ends, which lost 6 bases and 2 bases, there was a span of 11 bases. The length of the CDR3 is 13 residues. CDR3 coding DNA: TGTGCCAGTAGCCCGAGTAGCGCCTACGAGCAGTACTTC. Protein sequence: CASSPSSAYEQYF.

V usage is TRBV27 and J usage is TRBJ2-3; 7 nucleotides align to TRBD2. This CDR3 is 17 amino acids long. Trimming took 1 base from V and 3 from J; bases not matched to a gene: 10. Germline CDR1 and CDR2: MNHEY and SMNVEV (reference sequence). The CDR3 DNA reads TGTGCCAGCAGTTTATTGTTCCGGGGGGTGGGAACAGATACGCAGTATTTT. It translates to CASSLLFRGVGTDTQYF.

This clone was seen a handful of times. V is TRBV4-2 and J is TRBJ1-4, with 7 bases aligning to TRBD1. Trimming cost V 1 base and J 4 bases; bases outside gene matches: 6. This CDR3 spans 16 amino acids. From germline, CDR1 is LGHNA and CDR2 YNFKEQ. The CDR3 DNA reads as TGTGCCAGCAGCCAAGCAGTACAGGGGAGTAATGAAAAACTGTTTTTT. Translated: CASSQAVQGSNEKLFF.

The genes are TRBV29-1 and TRBJ1-3; a weak D match, TRBD1 (5 bases). V lost 5 bases, J lost 0 bases, and 11 bases lay in between. The CDR3 covers 14 residues. The germline V gene has CDR1 SQVTM and CDR2 ANQGSEA. In nucleotides, the CDR3 is TGCAGCGTTTTCGACAGCCGCTCTGGAAACACCATATATTTT. Translating it yields CSVFDSRSGNTIYF.

The chain recombines TRBV7-8 with TRBJ2-3; D not certain. The V end lost 5 bases, the J end lost 0 bases, and 12 bases lay between the germline ends. The CDR3 sequence is 15 residues long. CDR1 is SGHVS, CDR2 FQNEAQ, per germline. CDR3 DNA sequence: TGTGCCAGCAGCCCTGGGCCGATTAGCACAGATACGCAGTATTTT. This codes for CASSPGPISTDTQYF.

V is TRBV28 and J is TRBJ2-7; D call uncertain. The CDR3 sequence is 15 residues long. The V and J ends lost 5 bases and 9 bases respectively, with 23 bases between them. Germline lookup yields CDR1 MDHEN and CDR2 SYDVKM. This chain's CDR3 is CASSPPGWQALGQYF. In DNA, the CDR3 is TGTGCCAGCAGTCCCCCCGGATGGCAGGCCCTCGGGCAGTACTTC.

This clone has a single count. The chain carries TRBV4-3 and TRBJ2-7; 10 bases fit TRBD1. CDR1 is LGHNA, CDR2 YSLEER, per germline. This CDR3 has 14 amino acids. Trimming removed 4 bases from V and 6 bases from J; junction bases left unmatched: 6. The CDR3 loop reads CASSPGQGGCEQYF. CDR3 DNA sequence: TGCGCCAGCAGCCCAGGACAGGGGGGCTGCGAGCAGTACTTC.

The chain couples TRBV7-9 to TRBJ2-2; 9 bases match TRBD2. CDR1 SEHNR and CDR2 FQNEAQ come from the germline V gene (reference sequence). The CDR3 runs to 17 residues. Trimming removed 5 bases from V and 2 bases from J; junction bases left unmatched: 9. The CDR3 DNA follows: TGTGCCAGCAGCCCCCCCGGACTAGCGTTCAACACCGGGGAGCTGTTTTTT. This codes for CASSPPGLAFNTGELFF.

This clone was detected only a few times. The chain employs TRBV30 and TRBJ1-4, with a possible D match to TRBD1 (6 bases). The germline V gene encodes CDR1 GTSNPN and CDR2 SVGIG (reference sequence). This CDR3 comprises 13 residues. V shed 4 bases and J shed 7 bases, with 13 bases lying between them. The CDR3 loop reads CAWTTGLGEKLFF. CDR3 DNA sequence: TGTGCCTGGACAACAGGGCTGGGTGAAAAACTGTTTTTT.

This chain joins TRBV11-2 and TRBJ2-7, with TRBD2 matching 7 bases. This CDR3 has 12 residues. After removal of 5 bases from V and 6 bases from J, the junction contained 4 bases not matched to a gene. CDR1 is SGHAT and CDR2 is FQNNGV in the germline V gene. CDR3 amino acids: CASSLREGEQYF. In nucleotides, the CDR3 is TGTGCCAGCAGCCTCAGGGAGGGCGAGCAGTACTTC.

This chain uses TRBV7-6 with TRBJ1-1; D gene unclear. Trimming cost V 4 bases and J 0 bases, with 15 bases left between them. The CDR3 has 16 amino acids. CDR1 and CDR2 from the germline V gene are SGHVS and FNYEAQ. The CDR3 coding sequence is TGTGCCAGCAGCTCCCTGCCGGACGGGGTGAACACTGAAGCTTTCTTT. As protein: CASSSLPDGVNTEAFF.

V usage is TRBV10-3 and J usage is TRBJ2-7; 9 nucleotides agree with TRBD1. The CDR3 runs to 16 residues. Germline trimming cut 2 bases from V and 1 base from J; bases unmatched to any gene: 6. CDR1 and CDR2 (germline): ENHRY, SYGVKD. In nucleotides, the CDR3 is TGTGCCATCAGTGAGATGGCGGGACAGGGTTCCTACGAGCAGTACTTC. Protein: CAISEMAGQGSYEQYF.

This clone is judged medium-sized. The genes are TRBV6-5 and TRBJ1-6; possible D gene TRBD1, 6 bases. Per the germline V gene, CDR1 is MNHEY and CDR2 is SVGAGI. This CDR3 has 14 amino acids. Trimming left V 6 bases short and J 10 bases short, with 16 bases between. The CDR3 nucleotides read TGTGCCAGCAGAGACACCTTCAGGGGCTCACCCCTCCACTTT. Its translation is CASRDTFRGSPLHF.

This clone was detected once. The chain combines TRBV7-2 with TRBJ2-7, with a possible D match to TRBD2 (7 bases). Trimming took 5 bases from V and 4 from J, leaving 18 bases between them. This CDR3 comprises 15 residues. Germline-derived CDR1 and CDR2 are SGHTA and FQGNSA. The CDR3: CASSPGGGGQYEQYF. The DNA for the CDR3 is TGTGCCAGCAGCCCCGGCGGCGGGGGCCAATACGAGCAGTACTTC. Based on the CDR3 plus reference TRBV7-2 and TRBJ2-7, the full variable domain is GAGVSQSPSNKVTEKGKDVELRCDPISGHTALYWYRQSLGQGLEFLIYFQGNSAPDKSGLPSDRFSAERTGGSVSTLTIQRTQQEDSAVYLCASSPGGGGQYEQYFGPGTRLTVT.

This rearrangement joins TRBV6-1 to TRBJ1-3, with D hard to call. The germline CDR1 and CDR2 sequences are MNHNS and SASEGT. This CDR3 is 15 amino acids long. V lost 6 bases and J 0 bases, leaving 12 bases between the germline ends. DNA for the CDR3: TGTGCCAGCAGGGGGATGATGAGCTCTGGAAACACCATATATTTT. The encoded protein is CASRGMMSSGNTIYF.

The V gene is TRBV10-2, the J gene TRBJ2-1; the match to TRBD2 covers 10 bases. Germline V CDR1 and CDR2: WSHSY, SAAADI. V was pared by 7 bases and J by 9 bases, with 6 bases of the junction left unmatched. The CDR3 spans 13 residues. In nucleotides, the CDR3 is TGCGCCAGCACAACTAGCGGGATGGGTGAGCAGTTCTTC. Protein: CASTTSGMGEQFF.

The gene calls are TRBV28 and TRBJ1-1; D is possibly TRBD1 (6 bases). Germline V gene sequence: CDR1 MDHEN, CDR2 SYDVKM. The CDR3 spans 16 residues. V was clipped by 3 bases and J by 6 bases, with 20 bases between them. The CDR3 reads CASSFKGGQKSAEAFF. For the CDR3, the DNA is TGTGCCAGCAGTTTCAAAGGGGGGCAGAAAAGCGCTGAAGCTTTCTTT.

The CDR3 region has the DNA TGTGCCAGCAGCTTAGTTCGAAGGACAGGGGTTGTTGGACAGCCCCAGCATTTT. Its protein product is CASSLVRRTGVVGQPQHF. V and J are TRBV7-8 and TRBJ1-5; 9 bases line up with TRBD1. CDR3 length equals 18 residues. Germline-derived CDR1 and CDR2 are SGHVS and FQNEAQ. J lost 7 bases, V lost 1 base, and 14 bases had no gene match.

The rearrangement uses TRBV5-6 and TRBJ1-2; D unresolved. Trimming took 7 bases from V and 0 from J, leaving 16 bases between them. The CDR3 spans 15 residues. In germline, CDR1 is SGHDT, CDR2 YYEEEE. The CDR3 coding sequence is TGTGCCAGCTCACCCGACCTCGGAGCTAACTATGGCTACACCTTC. This codes for CASSPDLGANYGYTF.

This chain joins TRBV19 and TRBJ2-4, with D possibly called TRBD1 or TRBD2 (6 bases each). Trimming pared 10 bases from V and 5 bases from J, leaving 18 bases between. The CDR3 spans 14 residues. Germline assignment: CDR1 LNHDA and CDR2 SQIVND (reference sequence). The DNA of the CDR3 is TGTGCCACAACCGGGGGCCGGGGGCAAAACATTCAGTACTTC. Translating gives CATTGGRGQNIQYF.

The genes are TRBV7-2 and TRBJ2-5; 10 positions match TRBD2. V gave up 5 bases and J gave up 1 base; unmatched junction bases: 4. Germline loops: CDR1 SGHTA, CDR2 FQGNSA. The CDR3 spans 15 residues. CDR3 bases: TGTGCCAGCAGCCAAGAGCGGGGGGGCCAAGAGACCCAGTACTTC. The encoded protein is CASSQERGGQETQYF.

For this clone: The sample carries other DNA sequences with the same CDR3. The chain joins TRBV6-5 to TRBJ2-1; D possibly corresponds to TRBD2 (5 bases). The V gene's germline CDR1 is MNHEY and CDR2 SVGAGI. V was trimmed by 6 bases and J by 5 bases, leaving 11 bases between them. This CDR3 is built from 13 residues. Here the CDR3 reads CASSRNGDNEQFF. The CDR3 bases are TGTGCCAGCAGCCGAAACGGGGACAATGAGCAGTTCTTC.

The rearrangement links TRBV7-6 to TRBJ2-2; D is uncertain. V lost 5 bases to trimming and J lost 9 bases, with 16 bases between them. The CDR3 is 14 amino acids. Germline V gives CDR1 SGHVS, CDR2 FNYEAQ. For the CDR3, the DNA is TGTGCCAGCAGCCCCCAGGAGTCTTCCTGGGAGCTGTTTTTT. Protein sequence: CASSPQESSWELFF. The full variable domain, in which reference TRBV7-6 and TRBJ2-2 provide the parts outside the CDR3, is GAGVSQSPRYKVTKRGQDVALRCDPISGHVSLYWYRQALGQGPEFLTYFNYEAQQDKSGLPNDRFSAERPEGSISTLTIQRTEQRDSAMYRCASSPQESSWELFFGEGSRLTVL.

The chain recombines TRBV7-3 with TRBJ2-2; a weak D match, TRBD1 (5 bases). Germline V lookup: CDR1 SGHTA, CDR2 FQGTGA. V was trimmed by 0 bases and J by 5 bases, leaving 10 bases between them. There are 15 residues in the CDR3. CDR3 region: CASSLTPGWTGELFF. The CDR3 DNA is TGTGCCAGCAGCTTAACCCCAGGGTGGACCGGGGAGCTGTTTTTT.